This TCR beta chain was recovered during a study of shared clonotypes between healthy human individuals. Regarding the study as a whole: It was the non-shared clonotypes that had lower generation probabilities than clonotypes shared by all four donors.

Turning to this clone: What it recognizes is unknown. The sample contains more than one DNA sequence encoding this CDR3.

There are 15 residues in the CDR3. Germline V lookup: CDR1 SGHRS, CDR2 YFSETQ. V was shortened by 0 bases and J by 1 base, with 11 bases between the two germline ends. The data were produced by immunoSEQ multiplex PCR, yet TCRdb's version contains in-frame clones alone and is incomplete. The table includes about 2.3 million clones, roughly 90% detected once. This TCR came from a man aged 18-30 years in good health. Some clones in this sample may be carry-over from other donors' samples. The sequenced material came from naive CD4+ T cells from PBMCs. Documented subset: CD45RA+ positively selected. The genes are TRBV5-1 and TRBJ2-7; D is undetermined. The CDR3 is CASSLDGSNSYEQYF. CDR3 coding DNA: TGCGCCAGCAGCTTGGACGGCTCAAATTCCTACGAGCAGTACTTC.